This TCR beta chain originates from a study of CD8+CD57+ T cells in acquired aplastic anemia (dated 2018 in TCRdb). For context, the study as a whole: Extracted DNA from sorted CD4+ and CD8+ cells averaged approximately 3.4 ug, ranging from roughly 0.17 to 30 ug. CD8+CD57+ expansion was defined as frequency above the mean frequency observed in healthy subjects. What the research found in general, with its limitations: About 29 CD8+ CDR3 sequences were found to be shared between patients and controls, but these sequences appeared to be highly expressed in patients and within the immunodominant clones of the patients. CD8+ Simpson's diversity did not differ significantly between patients and healthy controls (P=0.060).

CDR1 and CDR2 were assigned from the germline V gene (reference sequence) as LNHDA and SQIVND. The cysteine opens and the phenylalanine closes a CDR3 of 13 amino acids. Here the CDR3 DNA is all that survives: 39 bases in frame from base 1. The table lists this clonotype with a count of one. Its antigen remains undetermined. One junction end does not reproduce the germline sequence, and a read error may be involved. TCR beta VDJ combination and CDR3 sequence profiling used genomic DNA as the template. An Illumina HiSeq 2000 was used for TCR repertoire sequencing. In the source study's methods: Repertoires were assessed using TRBV/TRBJ rearrangement plots, CDR3 size and DJ length profiles, and Simpson's diversity index. The immunodominant clone was defined as the most abundant DNA sequence in deep sequencing data. CDR3 amino acid sequences were screened for sharing across subjects and were compared with published repertoires and the VDJdb database. Clones were called with MiXCR by TCRdb after fastp trimmed the public reads at Q25, and only in-frame beta chains were retained. CDR3 protein duplicates are merged, each entry listing the most common genes and DNA. TCRdb assigned the V and J calls; the authors' analysis was not used. The table for this sample lists about 160,000 distinct CDR3 sequences; roughly 45% of them were counted only once. The ten most abundant clones make up roughly 2.9% of the sample.

Patients chosen for sequencing had shown expansion of CD8+CD57+ cells by flow cytometry. All patients had severe acquired aplastic anemia diagnosed by International Study of Aplastic Anemia and Agranulocytosis and Camitta criteria. No patient had received any therapy when blood was sampled. The study deep-sequenced TCR repertoires of sorted CD4+ and CD8+ blood T cells from severe aplastic anemia patients and healthy subjects. Patients were enrolled under clinicaltrials.gov protocols 00001620, 01623167, 00001397, 00071045, 00081523 and 00961064 in the USA. Ficoll-Paque density gradient centrifugation was used to isolate peripheral blood mononuclear cells. Before DNA was extracted, CD4+ and CD8+ T cells were sorted using either FACS or magnetic beads.

The sequence was obtained from a human donor with aplastic anemia. The sequenced material came from sorted CD4+, CD8+, or CD8+CD57+ T cells (not recorded which) from PBMCs. The sequence joins TRBV19 to TRBJ2-7; the D match is possibly TRBD1 or TRBD2, with 5 bases aligned in each. The nucleotide sequence reads TGTGCCAGTACCGGGGAAGGGGATCTACGACTGCACTTC. Its protein is CASTGEGDLRLHF.